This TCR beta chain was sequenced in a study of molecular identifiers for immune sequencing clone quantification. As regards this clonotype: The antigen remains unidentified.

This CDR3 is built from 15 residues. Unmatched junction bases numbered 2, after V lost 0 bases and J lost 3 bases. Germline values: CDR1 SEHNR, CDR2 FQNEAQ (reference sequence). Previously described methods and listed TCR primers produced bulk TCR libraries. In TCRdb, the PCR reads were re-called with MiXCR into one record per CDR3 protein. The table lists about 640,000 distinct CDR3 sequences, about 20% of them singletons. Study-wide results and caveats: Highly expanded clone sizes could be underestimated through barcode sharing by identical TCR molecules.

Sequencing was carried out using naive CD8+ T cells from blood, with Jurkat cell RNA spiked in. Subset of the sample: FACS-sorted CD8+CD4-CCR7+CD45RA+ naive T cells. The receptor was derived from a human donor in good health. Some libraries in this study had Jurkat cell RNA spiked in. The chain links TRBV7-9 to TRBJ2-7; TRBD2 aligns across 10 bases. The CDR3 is CASSLAGLADYEQYF. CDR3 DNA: TGTGCCAGCAGCTTAGCAGGACTAGCGGACTACGAGCAGTACTTC.